The rows below give T cell receptor beta chains drawn from one sample of a study of blood T cell repertoires in COVID-19. Assay: immunoSEQ multiplex PCR; the TCRdb copy retains only in-frame clones and omits some. The data hold 240,000 or so clones, with around 90% observed a single time. Sequenced: peripheral blood. Receptors were obtained from a woman aged 25 to 45 with acute or convalescent COVID-19. Both conserved end residues are part of each CDR3. D genes are given only for firm matches. Rows may omit the clone size; those that give it use once, few, many or a size class.

.,15,.,TRBJ1-2,TRBV27,CASSLFGATSYGYTF,TGTGCCAGCAGTTTATTTGGAGCAACCTCTTATGGCTACACCTTC
.,18,TRBD1,TRBJ2-3,TRBV5-1,CASSLVGGTGRRTDTQYF,TGCGCCAGCAGCTTGGTGGGCGGGACAGGGAGGAGGACAGATACGCAGTATTTT
.,15,.,TRBJ1-1,TRBV4-3,CASSQDSQPNTEAFF,TGCGCCAGCAGCCAAGATTCACAACCTAACACTGAAGCTTTCTTT
.,15,.,TRBJ1-5,TRBV9,CASSATDRINQPQHF,TGTGCCAGCAGCGCGACAGACCGAATCAATCAGCCCCAGCATTTT
.,13,.,TRBJ1-3,TRBV30,CAWGAFSGNTIYF,TGTGCCTGGGGGGCCTTCTCTGGAAACACCATATATTTT
.,14,TRBD1,TRBJ2-1,TRBV9,CASSVGRGHNEQFF,TGTGCCAGCAGCGTTGGCAGGGGGCATAATGAGCAGTTCTTC
.,12,.,TRBJ1-2,TRBV5-6,CASSFNRQGYTF,TGTGCCAGCAGCTTCAACAGGCAAGGCTACACCTTC
.,15,TRBD1,TRBJ1-5,TRBV2,CASRNTGVGNQPQHF,TGTGCCAGCAGGAACACAGGGGTAGGCAATCAGCCCCAGCATTTT
.,15,.,TRBJ2-3,TRBV3-1/TRBV3-2,CASSPKWPGTDTQYF,TGTGCCAGCAGCCCCAAGTGGCCTGGCACAGATACGCAGTATTTT
.,13,TRBD2,TRBJ2-7,TRBV5-4,CASSPRGAYEQYF,TGTGCCAGCAGCCCTCGGGGGGCCTACGAGCAGTACTTC
.,14,TRBD2,TRBJ2-1,TRBV19,CASKIERGYNEQFF,TGTGCCAGTAAGATTGAGCGGGGCTACAATGAGCAGTTCTTC
.,13,.,TRBJ1-2,TRBV5-6,CASSLDGPYGYTF,TGTGCCAGCAGCTTGGACGGTCCCTATGGCTACACCTTC
few,15,.,TRBJ1-2,TRBV13,CASSSPDSGNYGYTF,TGTGCCAGCAGCTCCCCGGATTCGGGGAACTATGGCTACACCTTC
.,14,TRBD1,TRBJ1-1,TRBV12-5,CASGPGQKNTEAFF,TGTGCTAGTGGTCCGGGACAGAAGAACACTGAAGCTTTCTTT
.,15,.,TRBJ2-7,TRBV6-5,CASSLRPGKSYEQYF,TGTGCCAGCAGTCTAAGGCCAGGAAAATCCTACGAGCAGTACTTC
.,14,TRBD1,TRBJ1-5,TRBV19,CASSSLDRDQPQHF,TGTGCCAGTAGTTCTCTCGACAGGGATCAGCCCCAGCATTTT
.,15,.,TRBJ2-5,TRBV19,CASSTEDAVGETQYF,TGTGCCAGTAGTACCGAGGATGCCGTCGGGGAGACCCAGTACTTC
.,15,.,TRBJ2-5,TRBV19,CASSIVGLGEETQYF,TGTGCCAGTAGTATAGTGGGGCTAGGGGAAGAGACCCAGTACTTC
.,13,.,TRBJ1-5,TRBV2,CASSEETVQPQHF,TGTGCCAGCAGTGAGGAGACGGTTCAGCCCCAGCATTTT
.,16,.,TRBJ2-2,TRBV6-1,CASSVPYGGGTGELFF,TGTGCCAGCAGTGTCCCCTATGGTGGAGGAACCGGGGAGCTGTTTTTT
once,16,.,TRBJ2-1,TRBV5-4,CASQISGLAYINEQFF,TGTGCCAGCCAAATAAGCGGGCTAGCTTATATCAATGAGCAGTTCTTC
.,14,TRBD2,TRBJ2-7,TRBV19,CASSLRLAGNEQYF,TGTGCCAGTAGTCTAAGACTAGCGGGAAACGAGCAGTACTTC
.,12,.,TRBJ2-1,TRBV19,CASNSNYNEQFF,TGTGCCAGTAATTCCAACTACAATGAGCAGTTCTTC
.,13,.,TRBJ1-5,TRBV6-2/TRBV6-3,CASSDTRNQPQHF,TGTGCCAGCAGTGACACAAGGAATCAGCCCCAGCATTTT
.,15,TRBD1,TRBJ2-7,TRBV11-2,CASSLGTGLRNEQYF,TGTGCCAGCAGCCTAGGGACAGGCCTGAGGAACGAGCAGTACTTC
.,16,.,TRBJ1-2,TRBV6-5,CASSYSVQGTFYGYTF,TGTGCCAGCAGTTACTCGGTCCAGGGAACTTTTTATGGCTACACCTTC
.,14,TRBD1,TRBJ1-5,TRBV6-5,CASSPQGNGQPQHF,TGTGCCAGCAGCCCACAGGGGAATGGTCAGCCCCAGCATTTT
once,18,.,TRBJ2-7,TRBV24-1,CATSDLSGYAPKVYEQYF,TGTGCCACCAGTGATTTGTCGGGGTACGCACCGAAGGTATACGAGCAGTACTTC
.,13,TRBD1,TRBJ1-2,TRBV7-2,CASSSGQGDGYTF,TGTGCCAGCAGCTCCGGACAGGGTGATGGCTACACCTTC
few,15,TRBD1,TRBJ1-4,TRBV4-1,CASSPGQGGGEKLFF,TGCGCCAGCAGCCCCGGACAGGGAGGGGGTGAAAAACTGTTTTTT
.,11,.,TRBJ1-1,TRBV29-1,CSVASGSEAFF,TGCAGCGTCGCATCGGGATCTGAAGCTTTCTTT
once,16,TRBD2,TRBJ2-1,TRBV5-1,CASSLVGTSGYNEQFF,TGCGCCAGCAGCCTTGTAGGGACTAGCGGATACAATGAGCAGTTCTTC
.,12,.,TRBJ1-5,TRBV19,CASSRPNQPQHF,TGTGCCAGTAGTAGGCCTAATCAGCCCCAGCATTTT
.,16,TRBD2,TRBJ2-7,TRBV18,CASSPKFTGGPREQYF,TGTGCCAGCTCACCAAAGTTCACGGGAGGGCCTCGGGAGCAGTACTTC
.,16,.,TRBJ1-4,TRBV14,CASSQEQGRANEKLFF,TGTGCCAGCAGCCAGGAACAGGGAAGGGCTAATGAAAAACTGTTTTTT
once,16,.,TRBJ1-4,TRBV7-9,CASTRKRGKYGEKLFF,TGTGCCAGCACCCGAAAGCGGGGTAAGTATGGGGAAAAACTGTTTTTT
few,15,.,TRBJ2-7,TRBV7-2,CASSLGSAGFYEQYF,TGTGCCAGCAGCTTAGGGTCCGCAGGATTCTACGAGCAGTACTTC
.,13,.,TRBJ2-3,TRBV5-3,CARSLAVAGTQYF,TGTGCCAGAAGCTTGGCCGTCGCAGGTACGCAGTATTTT
.,13,.,TRBJ1-2,TRBV6-6,CASSTTGVGGYTF,TGTGCCAGCAGTACGACAGGAGTGGGAGGCTACACCTTC
.,14,TRBD2,TRBJ2-7,TRBV10-3,CAISARGGRMEQYF,TGTGCCATCAGCGCCCGGGGGGGGCGTATGGAGCAGTACTTC
.,17,.,TRBJ2-1,TRBV11-2,CASSSLPGGPSGNEQFF,TGTGCCAGCAGCTCTCTCCCAGGGGGGCCCTCGGGCAATGAGCAGTTCTTC
.,15,.,TRBJ2-3,TRBV9,CASSVGSDPTDTQYF,TGTGCCAGCAGCGTGGGTAGCGATCCGACAGATACGCAGTATTTT
.,15,TRBD2,TRBJ2-7,TRBV5-4,CASSSLAGGFGEQYF,TGTGCCAGCAGCTCTCTAGCGGGAGGGTTTGGAGAGCAGTACTTC
.,12,.,TRBJ2-7,TRBV3-1/TRBV3-2,CASSQQGHEQYF,TGTGCCAGCAGCCAACAGGGCCACGAGCAGTACTTC
.,16,TRBD2,TRBJ2-1,TRBV9,CASSVAREGTYNEQFF,TGTGCCAGCAGCGTAGCGCGGGAGGGTACCTACAATGAGCAGTTCTTC
.,14,TRBD1,TRBJ2-3,TRBV30,CALSGTGGSDTQYF,TGTGCCTTATCCGGGACAGGGGGCTCAGATACGCAGTATTTT